The 5 T cell receptor beta chains below all came from one sample that was sequenced in a study of T cells of healthy individuals. TCRdb reanalysed the 5' RACE reads using MiXCR and keeps one entry per CDR3 protein. The sample lists around 53,000 distinct CDR3 sequences, about 15% occurring once. The receptors were gathered from a human donor in good health.

CDR3 sequence reads: CASSRGMGRGRDEKLFF. The CDR3 nucleotides read TGCGCCAGCAGCCGAGGGATGGGCAGGGGAAGGGATGAAAAACTGTTTTTT. This rearrangement joins TRBV4-3 to TRBJ1-4; a possible D gene is TRBD1 (6 bases). V shed 4 bases and J shed 6 bases, with 21 bases lying between them. The CDR3 length is 17 residues. The germline V gene encodes CDR1 LGHNA and CDR2 YSLEER.

This clonotype was seen a few times. The chain is built from TRBV10-3 and TRBJ2-3, with D unclear. The V gene's germline CDR1 is ENHRY and CDR2 SYGVKD. Trimming cost V 4 bases and J 5 bases, with 10 bases left between them. This CDR3 spans 13 amino acids. The CDR3 loop reads CAISGGPQDTQYF. The CDR3, as DNA: TGTGCCATCAGTGGCGGTCCTCAAGATACGCAGTATTTT.

This clonotype was seen only a few times. A junction boundary mismatches the germline segment, possibly from a read error. The chain uses TRBV5-5 and TRBJ1-2; no reliable D call. From germline, CDR1 is SGHKS and CDR2 YYEKEE (reference sequence). The CDR3 is 13 residues long. The CDR3 here is CASSFSATHGYNF. In nucleotides, the CDR3 is TGTGCCAGCAGCTTTTCCGCTACTCATGGCTACAACTTC.

This clonotype came up many times. This chain links TRBV5-1 with TRBJ2-3; 8 positions match TRBD2. CDR3 length: 12 amino acids. Trimming cost V 3 bases and J 6 bases; bases outside gene matches: 0. Germline values: CDR1 SGHRS, CDR2 YFSETQ. DNA for the CDR3: TGCGCCAGCAGCTCTAGCGGGGATACGCAGTATTTT. This encodes CASSSSGDTQYF.

This clonotype was seen repeatedly, ten times or more. This chain joins TRBV6-5 and TRBJ2-7; no definite D call. The germline gives CDR1 MNHEY, CDR2 SVGAGI. V was trimmed by 0 bases and J by 0 bases, leaving 9 bases between them. The CDR3 has 15 amino acids. DNA of the CDR3: TGTGCCAGCAGTTACTCTTCCGAAAGCTCCTACGAGCAGTACTTC. Protein sequence: CASSYSSESSYEQYF.